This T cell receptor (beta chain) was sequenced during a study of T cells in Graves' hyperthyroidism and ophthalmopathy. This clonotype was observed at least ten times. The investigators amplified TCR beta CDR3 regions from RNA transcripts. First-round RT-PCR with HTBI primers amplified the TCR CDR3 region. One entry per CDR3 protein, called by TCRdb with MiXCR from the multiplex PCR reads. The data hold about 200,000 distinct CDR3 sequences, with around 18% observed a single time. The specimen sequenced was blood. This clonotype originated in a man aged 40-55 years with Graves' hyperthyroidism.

CDR3: CAWSPASSGNTIYF. The CDR3 region has the DNA TGTGCCTGGAGTCCCGCGAGCTCTGGAAACACCATATATTTT. The rearrangement uses TRBV30 and TRBJ1-3; no clear D. Germline-derived CDR1 and CDR2 are GTSNPN and SVGIG (reference sequence). The CDR3 length is 14 residues. Trimming removed 2 bases from V and 0 bases from J, with 8 bases in between.